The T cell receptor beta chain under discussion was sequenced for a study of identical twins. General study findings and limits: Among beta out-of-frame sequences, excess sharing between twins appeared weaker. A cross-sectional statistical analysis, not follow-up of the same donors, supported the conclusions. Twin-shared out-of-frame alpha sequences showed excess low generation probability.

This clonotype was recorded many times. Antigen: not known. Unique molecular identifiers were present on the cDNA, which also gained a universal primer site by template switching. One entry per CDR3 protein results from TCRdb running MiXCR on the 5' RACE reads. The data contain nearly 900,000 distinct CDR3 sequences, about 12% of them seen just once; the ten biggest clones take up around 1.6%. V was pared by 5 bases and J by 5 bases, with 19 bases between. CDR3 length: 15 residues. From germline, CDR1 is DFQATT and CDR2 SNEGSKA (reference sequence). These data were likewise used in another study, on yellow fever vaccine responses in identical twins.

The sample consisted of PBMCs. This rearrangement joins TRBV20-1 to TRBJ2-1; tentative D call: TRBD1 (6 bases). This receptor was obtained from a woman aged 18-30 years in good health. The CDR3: CSAQKGTKADNEQFF. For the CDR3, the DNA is TGCAGTGCTCAAAAAGGGACAAAAGCGGACAATGAGCAGTTCTTC.